These 22 T cell receptor beta chains were all obtained from the same sample, sequenced in a study of T cell changes during pregnancy in multiple sclerosis. Some clones are missing from TCRdb's copy, which holds only in-frame ones; the method was immunoSEQ multiplex PCR. The repertoire has around 50,000 clones, nearly 95% of them found once; the top ten carry 0.61%. The sample in question was CD4+ T cells from peripheral blood mononuclear cells, obtained after pregnancy. The receptors come from a female donor in good health, enrolled as a control in a pregnancy study.

The chain combines TRBV5-6 with TRBJ2-2; D gene ambiguous. The V end lost 6 bases, the J end lost 2 bases, and 11 bases lay between the germline ends. CDR3 length: 14 amino acids. The germline CDR1 and CDR2 sequences are SGHDT and YYEEEE. CDR3 region: CASTLRTNTGELFF. The CDR3 DNA sequence: TGTGCCAGCACCCTCCGAACAAACACCGGGGAGCTGTTTTTT.

The genes are TRBV6-1 and TRBJ2-3; 8 bases fit TRBD1. Germline assignment: CDR1 MNHNS and CDR2 SASEGT. This CDR3 has 15 amino acids. J gave up 4 bases and V 7 bases, and 10 bases lay outside the gene matches. The CDR3 loop reads CASKSGQGSADTQYF. Here the CDR3 DNA reads TGTGCCAGCAAATCCGGACAGGGAAGCGCAGATACGCAGTATTTT.

The V gene is TRBV30, the J gene TRBJ2-4; weak D call: TRBD2 (6 bases). This CDR3 has 13 residues. V was trimmed by 4 bases and J by 8 bases, leaving 15 bases between them. Germline lookup yields CDR1 GTSNPN and CDR2 SVGIG (reference sequence). DNA for the CDR3: TGTGCCTGGACGCGGGGTCGTTTGGACATTCAGTACTTC. This sequence encodes CAWTRGRLDIQYF.

This rearrangement joins TRBV4-2 to TRBJ2-5; maybe TRBD2 (6 bases). The V gene lost 5 bases and the J gene lost 1 base, with 11 bases spanning the gap. Germline V gene lookup returns CDR1 LGHNA and CDR2 YNFKEQ. This CDR3 is 14 amino acids long. CDR3 coding DNA: TGTGCCAGCAGCGGTAATAGCGGCCAAGAGACCCAGTACTTC. Translated: CASSGNSGQETQYF.

The CDR3, as DNA: TGTGTGCTCAGGGGGCAGCCCCAGCATTTT. Its protein product is CVLRGQPQHF. The rearrangement uses TRBV30 and TRBJ1-5; TRBD1 matches at 7 bases. This CDR3 is built from 10 residues. Germline CDR1 and CDR2: GTSNPN and SVGIG (reference sequence). Filled out from reference TRBV30 and TRBJ1-5, the complete variable domain reads SQTIHQWPATLVQPVGSPLSLECTVEGTSNPNLYWYRQAAGRGLQLLFYSVGIGQISSEVPQNLSASRPQDRQFILSSKKLLLSDSGFYLCVLRGQPQHFGDGTRLSIL.

This chain uses TRBV7-2 with TRBJ1-1, with D perhaps TRBD1 (6 bases). V lost 0 bases, J lost 7 bases, and 12 bases lay in between. The germline gives CDR1 SGHTA, CDR2 FQGNSA. CDR3 length: 14 amino acids. CDR3 sequence: CASSLAAAGVEAFF. The CDR3 bases are TGTGCCAGCAGCTTAGCCGCGGCAGGGGTTGAAGCTTTCTTT.

The J gene is TRBJ2-7, the V gene TRBV27; 12 nucleotides align to TRBD2. This CDR3 has 14 residues. Trimming removed 2 bases from V and 5 bases from J; junction bases left unmatched: 1. Germline V CDR1 and CDR2: MNHEY, SMNVEV (reference sequence). CDR3 region: CASSLLAGGHEQYF. In DNA form, the CDR3 reads TGTGCCAGCAGTTTACTAGCGGGGGGGCACGAGCAGTACTTC.

The chain has TRBV30 and TRBJ1-2; tentative D call: TRBD1 (5 bases). This CDR3 comprises 13 residues. CDR1 and CDR2 from the germline V gene are GTSNPN and SVGIG (reference sequence). Trimming removed 4 bases at V and 7 bases at J, with 16 bases between. CDR3 sequence: CAWTGPQGSGYTF. For the CDR3, the DNA is TGTGCCTGGACCGGGCCGCAGGGCTCTGGCTACACCTTC.

The gene calls are TRBV29-1 and TRBJ2-7; 9 nucleotides agree with TRBD2. The junction had 6 bases not matched to a gene; V was cut back by 7 bases and J by 2 bases. The CDR3 has 13 residues. Germline-derived CDR1 and CDR2 are SQVTM and ANQGSEA. This CDR3 is CSAKPSGAYEQYF. CDR3 bases: TGCAGCGCCAAACCTAGCGGGGCCTACGAGCAGTACTTC.

The rearrangement joins TRBV7-9 to TRBJ1-1; D is perhaps TRBD1 (5 bases). The CDR3 is 14 residues long. The V gene's germline CDR1 is SEHNR and CDR2 FQNEAQ (reference sequence). The ends were cut back, 1 base at V and 5 bases at J, with 11 bases in the middle. Here the CDR3 reads CASSLGQFETEAFF. The CDR3 DNA follows: TGTGCCAGCAGCTTAGGACAGTTCGAGACTGAAGCTTTCTTT.

The rearrangement links TRBV5-4 to TRBJ2-4, with 9 nucleotides matching TRBD1. CDR1 SGHNT and CDR2 YYREEE come from the germline V gene (reference sequence). This CDR3 has 17 amino acids. V dropped 0 bases and J dropped 4; count of bases not matched to a gene: 8. The CDR3 sequence is CASSLARDREAKNIQYF. Written as DNA, the CDR3 is TGTGCCAGCAGCTTGGCTAGGGACAGGGAGGCGAAAAACATTCAGTACTTC. The full variable domain, completed using reference TRBV5-4 and TRBJ2-4, is ETGVTQSPTHLIKTRGQQVTLRCSSQSGHNTVSWYQQALGQGPQFIFQYYREEENGRGNFPPRFSGLQFPNYSSELNVNALELDDSALYLCASSLARDREAKNIQYFGAGTRLSVL.

The V and J genes are TRBV5-6 and TRBJ2-6; D is possibly TRBD2 (5 bases). This CDR3 region has 16 residues. Germline CDR1 and CDR2: SGHDT and YYEEEE. The V end lost 6 bases, the J end lost 0 bases, and 13 bases lay between the germline ends. The CDR3 bases are TGTGCCAGCACTGAGTTTCGGGACTCTGGGGCCAACGTCCTGACTTTC. This translates into CASTEFRDSGANVLTF.

The rearrangement uses TRBV29-1 and TRBJ1-2; tentatively, D is TRBD1 (5 bases). V was pared by 4 bases and J by 6 bases, with 12 bases between. This CDR3 is built from 12 residues. Germline assignment: CDR1 SQVTM and CDR2 ANQGSEA. The CDR3 protein is CSVGERGNGYTF. As DNA, the CDR3 is TGCAGCGTTGGGGAGCGGGGGAATGGCTACACCTTC. The variable domain in full, with the rest retrieved from reference TRBV29-1 and TRBJ1-2, is SAVISQKPSRDICQRGTSLTIQCQVDSQVTMMFWYRQQPGQSLTLIATANQGSEATYESGFVIDKFPISRPNLTFSTLTVSNMSPEDSSIYLCSVGERGNGYTFGSGTRLTVV.

This chain links TRBV5-3 with TRBJ1-2; 8 bases map to TRBD1. TRBV5-3 is designated an ORF whose function remains uncertain. V trimming: 4 bases; J trimming: 8 bases; junction bases outside the gene matches: 13. This CDR3 comprises 15 residues. The CDR3 bases are TGTGCCAGAAGCCCCGGACAGGGTGGAATGAGAGGCTACACCTTC. Amino acids: CARSPGQGGMRGYTF.

This chain links TRBV15 with TRBJ2-3; D might be TRBD1 (5 bases). This CDR3 is built from 14 residues. Looked up from germline, CDR1 is LNHNV and CDR2 is YYDKDF (reference sequence). V was clipped by 5 bases and J by 6 bases, with 15 bases between them. The CDR3 spells CATSGQAARDTQYF. The CDR3 DNA is TGTGCCACCAGCGGACAAGCCGCCAGGGATACGCAGTATTTT.

The rearrangement joins TRBV5-8 to TRBJ1-1; D is unresolved. The CDR3 runs to 12 residues. The germline gives CDR1 SGHTS, CDR2 YDEGEE. The ends were cut back, 2 bases at V and 0 bases at J, with 2 bases in the middle. CDR3 residues: CASSFMNTEAFF. The CDR3 coding sequence is TGTGCCAGCAGCTTCATGAACACTGAAGCTTTCTTT.

The chain recombines TRBV29-1 with TRBJ2-3, with a tentative D call TRBD2 (6 bases). The V end was cut by 4 bases, the J end by 7 bases, with 24 bases between. The CDR3 spans 16 residues. The germline V gene encodes CDR1 SQVTM and CDR2 ANQGSEA. This CDR3 is CSVALGFGSSLNTQYF. CDR3 coding DNA: TGCAGCGTTGCACTAGGATTCGGGAGTTCCCTTAATACGCAGTATTTT.

This chain joins TRBV6-6 and TRBJ1-1, with no clear D. Germline CDR1 MNHNY, CDR2 SVGAGI (reference sequence). V lost 2 bases to trimming and J lost 9 bases, with 10 bases between them. The CDR3 is 12 residues long. The CDR3 DNA reads TGTGCCAGCAGTTACGAGGCGGAAAAAGCTTTCTTT. Its translation is CASSYEAEKAFF.

The chain has TRBV7-2 and TRBJ2-2, with D possibly being TRBD2 (6 bases). Trimming stripped 5 bases from V and 5 bases from J, with 21 bases between. The CDR3 covers 17 residues. Germline CDR1 SGHTA, CDR2 FQGNSA. Here the CDR3 reads CASSLIRLSGPTGELFF. The DNA for the CDR3 is TGTGCCAGCAGCCTAATCCGCCTCAGCGGGCCAACCGGGGAGCTGTTTTTT.

V gene TRBV2 combines with J gene TRBJ2-3; 7 bases are shared with TRBD2. The CDR3 totals 17 residues. Trimming at V came to 8 bases and at J to 1 base, leaving 15 bases not matched to a gene. Germline V gene lookup returns CDR1 SNHLY and CDR2 FYNNEI. The CDR3 region has the DNA TGTGCCAGCGGCGCGGGAGTTGAGGGGCTGGGCACAGATACGCAGTATTTT. Translating gives CASGAGVEGLGTDTQYF. Full variable domain (rest looked up from reference TRBV2 and TRBJ2-3): EPEVTQTPSHQVTQMGQEVILRCVPISNHLYFYWYRQILGQKVEFLVSFYNNEISEKSEIFDDQFSVERPDGSNFTLKIRSTKLEDSAMYFCASGAGVEGLGTDTQYFGPGTRLTVL.

The chain carries TRBV7-2 and TRBJ1-2; 7 bases map to TRBD1. The germline V gene has CDR1 SGHTA and CDR2 FQGNSA. Trimming cost V 5 bases and J 5 bases; bases outside gene matches: 14. CDR3 length: 16 amino acids. The CDR3 protein is CASSPKLMTGRYGYTF. The CDR3 DNA is TGTGCCAGCAGCCCCAAGCTGATGACAGGGAGATATGGCTACACCTTC.

This chain links TRBV10-1 with TRBJ1-2; 8 bases fit TRBD1. V trimming: 3 bases; J trimming: 8 bases; junction bases outside the gene matches: 5. The germline gives CDR1 WNHNN, CDR2 SYGVQD (reference sequence). This CDR3 has 13 amino acids. CDR3 nucleotide sequence: TGCGCCAGCAGTGAAGGGACAGGCCAAGGCTACACCTTC. As protein: CASSEGTGQGYTF.